This T cell receptor beta chain was sequenced during a study of Ad26.COV2.S vaccination and SARS-CoV-2 variants. About the study: The vaccine Ad26.COV2.S was put into the muscle once, or twice with 56 days between. General study points: Marked by substantial breadth, spike-specific CD8+ and CD4+ T cell responses were reportedly seen after vaccination.

Sequencing was performed with immunoSEQ multiplex PCR; in TCRdb, only in-frame clones are kept and a portion is missing. The sample has hundreds of thousands of clones; approximately 90% are singletons. Germline lookup yields CDR1 KGHSH and CDR2 LQKENI. There are 16 residues in the CDR3. V shed 6 bases and J shed 2 bases, with 16 bases lying between them. Treatment in this sample: roughly 20 received Ad26.COV2.S at low or high dose, single or two shots; about 5 received placebo; per-sample allocation not given. After the first vaccine or placebo injection, samples were drawn on day 63. Participants' vaccine, an Ad26 vector, delivered Wuhan-strain SARS-CoV-2 spike. This clone was seen just once. Its specificity is not known.

The TCR comes from a person between 18 and 59 years old who received the Ad26.COV2.S COVID-19 vaccine or a placebo. J is TRBJ2-2 and V is TRBV18, with D perhaps matching TRBD1 or TRBD2 (5 bases each). The sample in question was peripheral blood, obtained in a trial of Ad26.COV2.S vaccine versus placebo. The CDR3 protein is CASSPPGRPNTGELFF. Here the CDR3 DNA reads TGTGCCAGCTCGCCCCCGGGACGTCCTAACACCGGGGAGCTGTTTTTT.